This T cell receptor (beta chain) was sequenced during a study of T cell repertoires in cytomegalovirus infection. Study overall: An indication of both CMV infection and matching HLA type came from public TCR beta signatures. Study-level findings and limits: There were HLA-C-restricted CMV-specific TCR beta clonotypes dominating the ex vivo response.

A word on this clonotype: Its cognate antigen is unknown.

TCRdb redid the calling of the reads with MiXCR, one entry per CDR3 protein. The data show 740,000 or so distinct CDR3 sequences, less than 40% seen once. The ends were cut back, 5 bases at V and 5 bases at J, with 9 bases in the middle. The CDR3 spans 13 residues. From germline, CDR1 is SGHTA and CDR2 FQGNSA. The TCR sequence derives from a human donor in good health (CMV status not recorded). Some clones in this sample may be carry-over from other donors' samples. What was sequenced was PBMCs. The chain is built from TRBV7-2 and TRBJ1-4; D is undetermined. The CDR3 reads CASSPGPNEKLFF. CDR3 DNA sequence: TGTGCCAGCAGCCCGGGCCCCAATGAAAAACTGTTTTTT.